A selection of T cell receptor beta chains follows, all from one sample in a study of cytomegalovirus exposure and HLA in healthy donors. Libraries were prepared by immunoSEQ multiplex PCR; TCRdb keeps only in-frame clonotypes and omits some of them. Of 100,000 to 150,000 clones in the sample, approximately 70% were seen once. Sequences were obtained from PBMCs. The source of these receptors is a man in his 60s in good health and CMV-seropositive. Both conserved end residues are part of each CDR3. Each record gives: D gene, J gene, clone size, V gene, CDR3 DNA, CDR3 protein. A D gene is named only where the DNA matches it firmly. Expanded clones get a size class; other rows say once, few or many, or leave the size out.

d_call: .
j_call: TRBJ1-4
clone_size: few
v_call: TRBV2
cdr3_nt: TGTGCCAGCGGCCGCGGGGGCGCGGGTGAAAAACTGTTTTTT
cdr3_aa: CASGRGGAGEKLFF

d_call: TRBD2
j_call: TRBJ2-1
clone_size: once
v_call: TRBV15
cdr3_nt: TGTGCCACCAGCGCTGGGACTAGCGGGGGACTCAATGAGCAGTTCTTC
cdr3_aa: CATSAGTSGGLNEQFF

d_call: .
j_call: TRBJ1-1
clone_size: .
v_call: TRBV2
cdr3_nt: TGTGCCAGCAGTAGCCAATTAAACACTGAAGCTTTCTTT
cdr3_aa: CASSSQLNTEAFF

d_call: .
j_call: TRBJ1-1
clone_size: .
v_call: TRBV13
cdr3_nt: TGTGCCAGCACTTCCCGGAGCAAGGCCAATCGGGGTACTGAAGCTTTCTTT
cdr3_aa: CASTSRSKANRGTEAFF

d_call: TRBD2
j_call: TRBJ2-5
clone_size: .
v_call: TRBV4-2
cdr3_nt: TGTGCCAGCAGCCAGCCAATGGCGGGGGTCCAAGAGACCCAGTACTTC
cdr3_aa: CASSQPMAGVQETQYF

d_call: .
j_call: TRBJ2-3
clone_size: .
v_call: TRBV30
cdr3_nt: TGTGCCTGGAGTGTAAGAAGGGGCCCCAGCACAGATACGCAGTATTTT
cdr3_aa: CAWSVRRGPSTDTQYF

d_call: .
j_call: TRBJ2-3
clone_size: .
v_call: TRBV15
cdr3_nt: TGTGCCACCAGCCCCAACCGGGGGGCCCCAGATACGCAGTATTTT
cdr3_aa: CATSPNRGAPDTQYF

d_call: .
j_call: TRBJ2-5
clone_size: .
v_call: TRBV7-8
cdr3_nt: TGTGCCAGCGCCGGGGATTCAGAGACCCAGTACTTC
cdr3_aa: CASAGDSETQYF

d_call: .
j_call: TRBJ2-2
clone_size: .
v_call: TRBV11-3
cdr3_nt: TGTGCCAGCAGCCCGAGGACAAACACCGGGGAGCTGTTTTTT
cdr3_aa: CASSPRTNTGELFF

d_call: .
j_call: TRBJ2-5
clone_size: .
v_call: TRBV4-1
cdr3_nt: TGCGCCAGCAGCCAAGAACTAGCCCGGACCCAGTACTTC
cdr3_aa: CASSQELARTQYF

d_call: TRBD1
j_call: TRBJ1-5
clone_size: .
v_call: TRBV6-5
cdr3_nt: TGTGCCAGCAGTCGCGACAGGGAGTATCAGCCCCAGCATTTT
cdr3_aa: CASSRDREYQPQHF

d_call: TRBD1
j_call: TRBJ1-2
clone_size: .
v_call: TRBV28
cdr3_nt: TGTGCCAGCAGTTCGACGGACAGGGGGATCTATGGCTACACCTTC
cdr3_aa: CASSSTDRGIYGYTF

d_call: TRBD1
j_call: TRBJ1-1
clone_size: .
v_call: TRBV5-1
cdr3_nt: TGCGCCAGCAGCTTTGGACAGGGCCCCCTGAACACTGAAGCTTTCTTT
cdr3_aa: CASSFGQGPLNTEAFF

d_call: TRBD2
j_call: TRBJ2-1
clone_size: once
v_call: TRBV4-2
cdr3_nt: TGTGCCAGCAGCCAAGAGAGGGGACTAGCGGGGGCTTACAATGAGCAGTTCTTC
cdr3_aa: CASSQERGLAGAYNEQFF

d_call: TRBD1
j_call: TRBJ2-3
clone_size: .
v_call: TRBV7-3
cdr3_nt: TGTGCCAGCAGCCCGGACAGGGGATCCACAGATACGCAGTATTTT
cdr3_aa: CASSPDRGSTDTQYF

d_call: TRBD1
j_call: TRBJ2-7
clone_size: .
v_call: TRBV5-6
cdr3_nt: TGTGCCAGCAGCTCCCGGGACAGCTCCTACGAGCAGTACTTC
cdr3_aa: CASSSRDSSYEQYF

d_call: .
j_call: TRBJ1-2
clone_size: few
v_call: TRBV7-2
cdr3_nt: TGTGCCAGCAGCCCCCGGAGGGTAGAGTATGGCTACACCTTC
cdr3_aa: CASSPRRVEYGYTF

d_call: .
j_call: TRBJ2-2
clone_size: few
v_call: TRBV6-5
cdr3_nt: TGTGCCAGCAGTCGCCAAGTAGGGGCGGCGGGGGAGCTGTTTTTT
cdr3_aa: CASSRQVGAAGELFF

d_call: .
j_call: TRBJ2-2
clone_size: .
v_call: TRBV7-3
cdr3_nt: TGTGCCAGCAGCTCACAGGGCTCCGGGGAGCTGTTTTTT
cdr3_aa: CASSSQGSGELFF

d_call: TRBD1
j_call: TRBJ1-2
clone_size: once
v_call: TRBV7-8
cdr3_nt: TGTGCCAGCAGCTTAGAGTGGCAGGGGGCGAAAGGCTACACCTTC
cdr3_aa: CASSLEWQGAKGYTF

d_call: TRBD2
j_call: TRBJ2-7
clone_size: .
v_call: TRBV19
cdr3_nt: TGTGCCAGTAGTCCAATAGCGGGGAGCTCCTACGAGCAGTACTTC
cdr3_aa: CASSPIAGSSYEQYF

d_call: .
j_call: TRBJ2-2
clone_size: .
v_call: TRBV7-8
cdr3_nt: TGTGCCAGCAGCTTAGTTGGAGGGGCAGGAACCGGGGAGCTGTTTTTT
cdr3_aa: CASSLVGGAGTGELFF

d_call: .
j_call: TRBJ1-2
clone_size: .
v_call: TRBV30
cdr3_nt: TGTGCCTGGAGCCTACTGGTGAATAACTATGGCTACACCTTC
cdr3_aa: CAWSLLVNNYGYTF

d_call: TRBD2
j_call: TRBJ2-7
clone_size: .
v_call: TRBV7-9
cdr3_nt: TGTGCCAGCAGCTTTCGAAGCGGGGAGGACCTCTACGAGCAGTACTTC
cdr3_aa: CASSFRSGEDLYEQYF

d_call: TRBD1
j_call: TRBJ2-7
clone_size: once
v_call: TRBV11-2
cdr3_nt: TGTGCCAGCAGTTGGGACAGGGATCTGTACGAGCAGTACTTC
cdr3_aa: CASSWDRDLYEQYF

d_call: .
j_call: TRBJ2-2
clone_size: .
v_call: TRBV18
cdr3_nt: TGTGCCAGCTCCTTGCGGGGGAACACCGGGGAGCTGTTTTTT
cdr3_aa: CASSLRGNTGELFF

d_call: .
j_call: TRBJ2-3
clone_size: .
v_call: TRBV11-2
cdr3_nt: TGTGCCAGCAGCTTTTCGCCGGGCAGGGGCACAGATACGCAGTATTTT
cdr3_aa: CASSFSPGRGTDTQYF

d_call: TRBD1
j_call: TRBJ2-7
clone_size: few
v_call: TRBV10-3
cdr3_nt: TGTGCCATCAGACAAGGGACAGGGCCCACCTACGAGCAGTACTTC
cdr3_aa: CAIRQGTGPTYEQYF

d_call: .
j_call: TRBJ2-1
clone_size: .
v_call: TRBV2
cdr3_nt: TGTGCCAGCACCCCGCGACAAAGGGGGGGGAATGAGCAGTTCTTC
cdr3_aa: CASTPRQRGGNEQFF